The TCR beta chain under discussion was sequenced for a study of blood T cell repertoires in COVID-19 (dated by TCRdb to 2019 to 2021). In the study overall: The collaborator samples originated in the United States, Italy and Spain and spanned the acute and convalescent phases of COVID-19. Where HLA class I and class II types were available, the types were taken from metadata supplied by the sample provider, not from assay-based typing. The dataset comprised deeply sampled blood TCRbeta repertoires from subjects exposed to, actively infected with, or recovered from COVID-19. Nearly every sample came with metadata listing a de-identified subject ID, COVID-19 status, age in years and sex. The samples were drawn from the first 160 participants of the ongoing ImmuneRACE study and from 1,254 subjects provided by 6 global collaborators. The prospective study material was composed of cDNA or gDNA derived from T cells, B-cell-depleted T cells, or PBMCs. The repertoires were released in a freely available public database intended as a resource for research on the immune response to SARS-CoV-2.

The V and J ends are trimmed by 3 bases and 1 base, leaving 9 bases between them. The germline V gene provides CDR1 SGHVS and CDR2 FQNEAQ. The CDR3, from cysteine to phenylalanine, totals 14 residues. Only the CDR3 region is kept as DNA, spanning 42 bases read in frame from base 1. TCRbeta CDR3 regions were amplified from genomic DNA by means of the immunoSEQ Assay, a bias-controlled multiplex PCR. The paper's processing steps were these. The number of nucleated cells in each sample was estimated by amplification of reference gene primers within the assay. To quantify the absolute abundance of each unique TCRbeta CDR3 rearrangement, sequence reads were collapsed and filtered. For each sample, productive Simpson clonality was calculated by taking the square root of Simpson's diversity index across productive rearrangements. Imported from immuneACCESS, the table was reduced by TCRdb to in-frame sequences with V and J called. These copies leave out some clones; in studies compared against another copy, an unresolved V gene accounts for under half, and the cause of the remainder is not known. The D gene and trimming were derived from the DNA, and the V and J assignments and clone size from that table. The sample contains some 85,000 clones, more than 60% of them found a single time. The ten most abundant clones make up around 19% of the sample.

Overall results and qualifications from the work: How much clinical and demographic metadata was included differed by source and by participant, and the metadata was provided uncurated.

With respect to this clone: Its antigen target is currently unknown. Base qualities were left out, and no much larger clone turns up one base away.

The collaborating institutions used their own protocols to collect whole blood in K2EDTA tubes. For TCRbeta analysis, collaborator samples were shipped as frozen whole blood, as isolated PBMCs, or as DNA extracted from either sample type. Sequences were obtained from peripheral blood. The receptor was derived from an elderly woman with active or convalescent COVID-19. This chain is built from TRBV7-8 and TRBJ1-1; TRBD1 might be the D gene, on 5 matching bases. The DNA sequence follows: TGTGCCAGCAGCTTGACGGGGGGGAACACTGAAGCTTTCTTT. It encodes CASSLTGGNTEAFF.